The source of this TCR beta chain is a study of blood T cell repertoires in COVID-19. Background on the study: COVID-19 samples from acute and convalescent phases originated in the United States, Italy and Spain. Sample material is recorded as cDNA or gDNA derived from T cells, B-cell-depleted T cells, or PBMCs.

The germline CDR1 and CDR2 sequences are KGHSH and LQKENI. V dropped 2 bases and J dropped 5; count of bases not matched to a gene: 6. The CDR3 loop spans 14 amino acids. Clones were read by immunoSEQ multiplex PCR, and TCRdb kept only the in-frame ones, dropping some. Seen here are roughly 260,000 clones, 65% to 80% observed once, and the top ten hold under 4.5%. The receptor comes from a woman aged 40 to 50 with active or convalescent COVID-19. The sequenced material came from peripheral blood. This chain connects TRBV18 to TRBJ2-7; TRBD2 matches at 7 bases. In nucleotides, the CDR3 is TGTGCCAGCTCACCATCCCGGGGGGTGGACGAGCAGTACTTC. It codes for CASSPSRGVDEQYF.